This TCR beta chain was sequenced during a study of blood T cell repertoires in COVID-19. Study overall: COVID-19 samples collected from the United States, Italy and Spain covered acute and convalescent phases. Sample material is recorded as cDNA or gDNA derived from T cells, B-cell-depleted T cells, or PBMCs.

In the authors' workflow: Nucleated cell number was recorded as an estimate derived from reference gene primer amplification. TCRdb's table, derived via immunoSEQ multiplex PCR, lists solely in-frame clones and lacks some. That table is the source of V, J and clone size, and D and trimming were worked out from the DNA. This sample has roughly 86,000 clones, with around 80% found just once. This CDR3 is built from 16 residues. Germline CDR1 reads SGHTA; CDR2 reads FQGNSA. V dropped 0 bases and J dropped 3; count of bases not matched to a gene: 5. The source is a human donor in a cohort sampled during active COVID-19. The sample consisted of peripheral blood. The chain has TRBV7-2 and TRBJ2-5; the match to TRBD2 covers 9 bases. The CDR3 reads CASSLASGGGEETQYF. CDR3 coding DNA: TGTGCCAGCAGCTTAGCGAGCGGCGGGGGGGAAGAGACCCAGTACTTC.